The 16 T cell receptor beta chains presented below share a single source sample, sequenced in a study of cytomegalovirus exposure and HLA in healthy donors (dated by TCRdb to the late 2010s). Libraries were constructed by the immunoSEQ multiplex PCR assay. The clones in this table, taken by TCRdb from immuneACCESS, are in-frame only. Not every clone is retained; where verified, under half of the shortfall comes from an unresolved V gene, and the cause of the rest is unknown. Across this sample there are approximately 76,000 clones, with around 94% seen only once. The ten largest clones add up to approximately 3.3% of the sample. Sequenced input: PBMCs. These receptor sequences come from a woman aged 18-29 years in good health and CMV-seropositive.

This clone showed up just once. The chain is built from TRBV10-3 and TRBJ2-2; 10 nucleotides match TRBD1. The CDR3 totals 18 residues. V was clipped by 6 bases and J by 0 bases; unmatched bases: 10. Germline CDR1 and CDR2: ENHRY and SYGVKD. The CDR3: CAIRTGQGGTTNTGELFF. Written as DNA, the CDR3 is TGTGCCATCAGGACAGGACAGGGGGGGACTACGAACACCGGGGAGCTGTTTTTT.

The chain couples TRBV7-2 to TRBJ2-5; 13 positions match TRBD2. Germline assignment: CDR1 SGHTA and CDR2 FQGNSA. Unmatched junction bases numbered 10, after V lost 5 bases and J lost 7 bases. CDR3 length: 16 amino acids. CDR3 sequence reads: CASSTRTSGGMVTQYF. CDR3 DNA sequence: TGTGCCAGCAGCACGCGGACTAGCGGGGGAATGGTGACCCAGTACTTC. Filled out from reference TRBV7-2 and TRBJ2-5, the complete variable domain reads GAGVSQSPSNKVTEKGKDVELRCDPISGHTALYWYRQSLGQGLEFLIYFQGNSAPDKSGLPSDRFSAERTGGSVSTLTIQRTQQEDSAVYLCASSTRTSGGMVTQYFGPGTRLLVL.

The chain combines TRBV29-1 with TRBJ2-2, with 12 bases matching TRBD1. CDR1 SQVTM and CDR2 ANQGSEA come from the germline V gene. V was clipped by 6 bases and J by 4 bases; unmatched bases: 3. The CDR3 is 14 amino acids. In nucleotides, the CDR3 is TGCAGCGTAGGGACAGGGGGCTTCACCGGGGAGCTGTTTTTT. As protein: CSVGTGGFTGELFF.

J is TRBJ1-6 and V is TRBV9; 9 bases align to TRBD1. Germline-derived CDR1 and CDR2 are SGDLS and YYNGEE. This CDR3 is 18 amino acids long. Trimming removed 4 bases from V and 5 bases from J; junction bases left unmatched: 13. This CDR3 is CASSPDPGTGWNNSPLHF. CDR3 coding DNA: TGTGCCAGCAGCCCCGATCCCGGGACAGGGTGGAATAATTCACCCCTCCACTTT.

This clone showed up just once. The CDR3 coding sequence is TGCGCCAGCAGCCAAGCCACCTCGGGCGGGACAGGGACCAATGAGCAGTTCTTC. Translation gives CASSQATSGGTGTNEQFF. The chain couples TRBV4-1 to TRBJ2-1; TRBD1 matches 9 bases. The germline V gene has CDR1 MGHRA and CDR2 YSYEKL. Trimming removed 1 base from V and 6 bases from J; junction bases left unmatched: 13. The CDR3 totals 18 residues.

Written as DNA, the CDR3 is TGTGCCAGCAGTGACGGACAGGGTCGGGTCGAAGCTTTCTTT. It codes for CASSDGQGRVEAFF. The V and J genes are TRBV2 and TRBJ1-1, with 8 bases matching TRBD1. The CDR3 length is 14 residues. Germline lookup yields CDR1 SNHLY and CDR2 FYNNEI. Germline trimming cut 3 bases from V and 8 bases from J; bases unmatched to any gene: 8.

As for this clone: At one end the junction does not follow the germline gene, possibly because of a read error. The chain joins TRBV6-1 to TRBJ1-5; TRBD1 agrees at 7 bases. This CDR3 spans 11 amino acids. Per germline, CDR1 MNHNS and CDR2 SASEGT. The CDR3 reads CASSHGGGQDF. CDR3 in DNA: TGTGCCAGCAGTCACGGGGGCGGACAGGATTTT.

The chain carries TRBV5-4 and TRBJ2-2; 10 bases map to TRBD1. J gave up 4 bases and V 0 bases, and 3 bases lay outside the gene matches. This CDR3 has 16 amino acids. The germline V gene has CDR1 SGHNT and CDR2 YYREEE (reference sequence). CDR3 protein: CASSLGDRGFTGELFF. The CDR3 DNA reads TGTGCCAGCAGCTTGGGGGACAGGGGATTCACCGGGGAGCTGTTTTTT. The variable domain in full, completed from reference TRBV5-4 and TRBJ2-2, reads ETGVTQSPTHLIKTRGQQVTLRCSSQSGHNTVSWYQQALGQGPQFIFQYYREEENGRGNFPPRFSGLQFPNYSSELNVNALELDDSALYLCASSLGDRGFTGELFFGEGSRLTVL.

V usage is TRBV11-2 and J usage is TRBJ1-1; TRBD1 aligns across 9 bases. The CDR3 is 15 amino acids. V lost 5 bases, J lost 3 bases, and 7 bases stayed unmatched. In germline, CDR1 is SGHAT, CDR2 FQNNGV. The chain's CDR3 is CASSPDRGKDTEAFF. CDR3 DNA sequence: TGTGCCAGCAGCCCCGACAGGGGGAAGGACACTGAAGCTTTCTTT.

V usage is TRBV9 and J usage is TRBJ2-1, with 11 bases aligning to TRBD2. The CDR3 is 16 residues long. The V gene end was trimmed by 2 bases and the J gene end by 3 bases; junction bases not matched to a gene: 4. Germline assignment: CDR1 SGDLS and CDR2 YYNGEE. The CDR3 loop is CASSVLGTSGYNEQFF. In DNA form, the CDR3 reads TGTGCCAGCAGCGTCCTTGGGACTAGCGGCTACAATGAGCAGTTCTTC.

This clone showed up just once. This chain uses TRBV11-3 with TRBJ2-5; 12 positions match TRBD2. Germline V lookup: CDR1 SGHNT, CDR2 YENEEA. This CDR3 has 15 residues. V lost 2 bases and J lost 3; bases outside the gene matches: 1. The CDR3 DNA reads TGTGCCAGCAGCTTAAGACTAGCGGGAGAAGAGACCCAGTACTTC. Protein product: CASSLRLAGEETQYF.

The J gene is TRBJ1-5, the V gene TRBV19, with D uncertain. The germline V and J ends were trimmed by 7 bases and 2 bases, with 18 bases remaining between them. Germline CDR1 is LNHDA and CDR2 is SQIVND (reference sequence). The CDR3 has 16 residues. Here the CDR3 DNA reads TGTGCCAGTACGGCTTCTGGGGTCGGGGGCAATCAGCCCCAGCATTTT. Amino acid sequence: CASTASGVGGNQPQHF.

DNA for the CDR3: TGTGCCAGCTCCCCGGGACAGGTCGTTTACAATGAGCAGTTCTTC. Translation: CASSPGQVVYNEQFF. The chain is built from TRBV18 and TRBJ2-1; TRBD1 matches at 8 bases. V was clipped by 6 bases and J by 4 bases; unmatched bases: 8. Germline V gene lookup returns CDR1 KGHSH and CDR2 LQKENI. This CDR3 is 15 amino acids long.

The chain joins TRBV5-1 to TRBJ1-1; D is perhaps TRBD1 (5 bases). The CDR3 spans 12 residues. V lost 4 bases and J 5 bases, leaving 9 bases between the germline ends. Per germline, CDR1 SGHRS and CDR2 YFSETQ. The CDR3 is CASSQSGTEAFF. The CDR3 DNA reads TGCGCCAGCAGCCAGTCAGGGACTGAAGCTTTCTTT.

This chain uses TRBV11-3 with TRBJ1-4; D not certain. Trimming cost V 1 base and J 0 bases, with 6 bases left between them. The CDR3 spans 15 residues. Germline lookup yields CDR1 SGHNT and CDR2 YENEEA. The CDR3, as DNA: TGTGCCAGCAGCTTAGGAGTGACAACTAATGAAAAACTGTTTTTT. As protein: CASSLGVTTNEKLFF.

V gene TRBV7-2 combines with J gene TRBJ2-3, with 9 bases that match TRBD2. The CDR3 has 17 residues. After removal of 1 base from V and 4 bases from J, the junction contained 9 bases not matched to a gene. Germline CDR1 reads SGHTA; CDR2 reads FQGNSA. CDR3 amino acids: CASSLDFGGGASDTQYF. The CDR3 DNA reads as TGTGCCAGCAGCTTAGATTTCGGCGGGGGGGCCTCAGATACGCAGTATTTT.